The rows below give T cell receptor beta chains drawn from one sample of a study of blood T cell repertoires in COVID-19. Measured with immunoSEQ multiplex PCR; TCRdb has only the in-frame clones, and not every one. Among 250,000 to 300,000 clones listed, around 83% were seen once. Sequencing used PBMCs or T cells enriched from blood (not recorded which). The receptors were sampled from a man aged 35 to 55 who had been exposed to COVID-19. Both conserved end residues are part of each CDR3. Fields, in order: CDR3 protein, CDR3 DNA, V gene, clone size, D gene, J gene. D genes are given only for firm matches. Where a row states a size, it is once, few, many or the class of an expanded clone; other rows omit it.

cdr3_aa: CASSLNYRGGYTF; cdr3_nt: TGTGCCAGCAGTTTAAACTACAGGGGTGGCTACACCTTC; v_call: TRBV27; clone_size: .; d_call: TRBD1; j_call: TRBJ1-2
cdr3_aa: CSAGGGNEQFF; cdr3_nt: TGCAGTGCCGGGGGGGGGAATGAGCAGTTCTTC; v_call: TRBV20-1; clone_size: .; d_call: TRBD2; j_call: TRBJ2-1
cdr3_aa: CAGAPRTGGLQPQHF; cdr3_nt: TGTGCCGGGGCCCCAAGGACAGGGGGCCTTCAGCCCCAGCATTTT; v_call: TRBV6-5; clone_size: once; d_call: TRBD1; j_call: TRBJ1-5
cdr3_aa: CASSRSLGGSTSTDTQYF; cdr3_nt: TGTGCCAGCAGCCGCTCCCTCGGAGGGTCAACTAGCACAGATACGCAGTATTTT; v_call: TRBV7-8; clone_size: .; d_call: .; j_call: TRBJ2-3
cdr3_aa: CASSPDRAEGYTF; cdr3_nt: TGTGCCAGCTCACCAGACAGGGCCGAGGGCTACACCTTC; v_call: TRBV18; clone_size: .; d_call: TRBD1; j_call: TRBJ1-2
cdr3_aa: CASTTPGLAGNEQFF; cdr3_nt: TGTGCCAGCACAACCCCGGGACTAGCGGGAAATGAGCAGTTCTTC; v_call: TRBV27; clone_size: .; d_call: TRBD2; j_call: TRBJ2-1
cdr3_aa: CASSRTSEGYF; cdr3_nt: TGTGCCAGCAGCCGGACTAGCGAAGGGTATTTT; v_call: TRBV7-9; clone_size: .; d_call: TRBD2; j_call: TRBJ2-3
cdr3_aa: CASSEVTSAIQNEQFF; cdr3_nt: TGTGCCAGCAGTGAAGTGACTAGCGCGATCCAGAATGAGCAGTTCTTC; v_call: TRBV2; clone_size: .; d_call: TRBD2; j_call: TRBJ2-1
cdr3_aa: CASSLEGAGGYTF; cdr3_nt: TGTGCCAGCAGCTTAGAGGGGGCTGGAGGCTACACCTTC; v_call: TRBV7-6; clone_size: .; d_call: TRBD1; j_call: TRBJ1-2
cdr3_aa: CASSLEGGNQPQHF; cdr3_nt: TGCGCCAGCAGCTTGGAAGGGGGCAATCAGCCCCAGCATTTT; v_call: TRBV5-1; clone_size: .; d_call: .; j_call: TRBJ1-5
cdr3_aa: CASSEALDYEQYF; cdr3_nt: TGCGCCAGCAGTGAGGCCCTAGACTACGAGCAGTACTTC; v_call: TRBV10-1; clone_size: .; d_call: .; j_call: TRBJ2-7
cdr3_aa: CASSPPNRRGEAFF; cdr3_nt: TGTGCCAGCAGTCCGCCAAACCGCAGGGGCGAAGCTTTCTTT; v_call: TRBV27; clone_size: .; d_call: .; j_call: TRBJ1-1
cdr3_aa: CASRPGQSSNQPQHF; cdr3_nt: TGTGCCAGCAGACCCGGACAGAGTAGCAATCAGCCCCAGCATTTT; v_call: TRBV6-5; clone_size: .; d_call: .; j_call: TRBJ1-5
cdr3_aa: CASSFGLGTYEQYF; cdr3_nt: TGTGCCAGCAGCTTCGGACTAGGCACCTACGAGCAGTACTTC; v_call: TRBV5-5; clone_size: .; d_call: TRBD2; j_call: TRBJ2-7
cdr3_aa: CASSLQGSLDTQYF; cdr3_nt: TGTGCCAGCAGCTTACAGGGGTCCTTAGATACGCAGTATTTT; v_call: TRBV13; clone_size: .; d_call: .; j_call: TRBJ2-3
cdr3_aa: CASSPGSNQPQHF; cdr3_nt: TGTGCCAGCAGTCCGGGGAGCAATCAGCCCCAGCATTTT; v_call: TRBV27; clone_size: .; d_call: .; j_call: TRBJ1-5
cdr3_aa: CASSVLSGGNTEAFF; cdr3_nt: TGTGCCAGCAGTGTTCTCTCAGGGGGGAACACTGAAGCTTTCTTT; v_call: TRBV27; clone_size: .; d_call: TRBD1; j_call: TRBJ1-1
cdr3_aa: CASSFGGEALAYF; cdr3_nt: TGTGCCAGCAGCTTTGGCGGCGAGGCCCTCGCGTATTTT; v_call: TRBV7-8; clone_size: .; d_call: .; j_call: TRBJ2-3
cdr3_aa: CASSLSRRTYYTF; cdr3_nt: TGTGCCAGCAGTTTATCTAGGAGGACGTACTACACCTTC; v_call: TRBV27; clone_size: few; d_call: .; j_call: TRBJ1-2
cdr3_aa: CASSSRTQPGQGSWEQYF; cdr3_nt: TGTGCCAGCAGTTCCAGAACTCAACCGGGACAGGGTTCTTGGGAGCAGTACTTC; v_call: TRBV27; clone_size: .; d_call: TRBD1; j_call: TRBJ2-7
cdr3_aa: CASSFGYTIYF; cdr3_nt: TGTGCCAGCAGCTTCGGGTACACCATATATTTT; v_call: TRBV11-2; clone_size: .; d_call: .; j_call: TRBJ1-3
cdr3_aa: CAWREPGGNYGYTF; cdr3_nt: TGTGCCTGGAGGGAACCAGGGGGGAACTATGGCTACACCTTC; v_call: TRBV30; clone_size: .; d_call: TRBD1; j_call: TRBJ1-2
cdr3_aa: CASSDRTGPSNTGELFF; cdr3_nt: TGCGCCAGCAGCGACAGGACAGGGCCATCGAACACCGGGGAGCTGTTTTTT; v_call: TRBV10-1; clone_size: .; d_call: TRBD1; j_call: TRBJ2-2
cdr3_aa: CASSHRGRSSYEQYF; cdr3_nt: TGTGCCAGCAGCCATCGCGGGAGGAGCTCCTACGAGCAGTACTTC; v_call: TRBV3-1/TRBV3-2; clone_size: once; d_call: TRBD2; j_call: TRBJ2-7
cdr3_aa: CAGSRMQETQYF; cdr3_nt: TGTGCCGGATCCAGGATGCAAGAGACCCAGTACTTC; v_call: TRBV30; clone_size: .; d_call: .; j_call: TRBJ2-5
cdr3_aa: CASGSGLAGVNHEQFF; cdr3_nt: TGTGCTAGTGGTTCGGGACTAGCGGGAGTTAACCATGAGCAGTTCTTC; v_call: TRBV12-5; clone_size: .; d_call: TRBD2; j_call: TRBJ2-1
cdr3_aa: CASSGYQETQYF; cdr3_nt: TGTGCCAGCAGCGGCTACCAAGAGACCCAGTACTTC; v_call: TRBV11-3; clone_size: once; d_call: .; j_call: TRBJ2-5
cdr3_aa: CASSQALIDQPQHF; cdr3_nt: TGCGCCAGCAGCCAAGCGTTAATCGATCAGCCCCAGCATTTT; v_call: TRBV4-1; clone_size: .; d_call: .; j_call: TRBJ1-5
cdr3_aa: CASSPGTMRTEQYF; cdr3_nt: TGCGCCAGCTCTCCAGGGACAATGCGGACCGAGCAGTACTTC; v_call: TRBV5-1; clone_size: once; d_call: .; j_call: TRBJ2-7
cdr3_aa: CASSLISGTYNEQFF; cdr3_nt: TGTGCCAGCAGCTTGATTAGCGGCACCTACAATGAGCAGTTCTTC; v_call: TRBV7-2; clone_size: .; d_call: .; j_call: TRBJ2-1
cdr3_aa: CASSQDPPGGSNEKLFF; cdr3_nt: TGTGCCAGCAGCCAAGACCCCCCGGGGGGGAGTAATGAAAAACTGTTTTTT; v_call: TRBV3-1/TRBV3-2; clone_size: .; d_call: .; j_call: TRBJ1-4
cdr3_aa: CASSPSPSGPTDTQYF; cdr3_nt: TGTGCCAGCAGCCCGAGCCCAAGCGGCCCCACAGATACGCAGTATTTT; v_call: TRBV9; clone_size: .; d_call: .; j_call: TRBJ2-3
cdr3_aa: CASSLGGYQPQHF; cdr3_nt: TGTGCCAGCAGCTTAGGAGGGTATCAGCCCCAGCATTTT; v_call: TRBV7-9; clone_size: .; d_call: .; j_call: TRBJ1-5
cdr3_aa: CASSLGLYNEQFF; cdr3_nt: TGTGCCAGCAGTTTGGGCCTATACAATGAGCAGTTCTTC; v_call: TRBV27; clone_size: .; d_call: .; j_call: TRBJ2-1
cdr3_aa: CASSVAVSYEQYF; cdr3_nt: TGTGCCAGCAGCGTAGCAGTTTCCTACGAGCAGTACTTC; v_call: TRBV9; clone_size: once; d_call: .; j_call: TRBJ2-7
cdr3_aa: CASSIQVPYEQYF; cdr3_nt: TGTGCCAGTAGTATTCAGGTCCCCTACGAGCAGTACTTC; v_call: TRBV19; clone_size: few; d_call: .; j_call: TRBJ2-7
cdr3_aa: CASSLRGIPEAFF; cdr3_nt: TGTGCCAGCAGCTTGAGGGGCATCCCTGAAGCTTTCTTT; v_call: TRBV5-5; clone_size: .; d_call: .; j_call: TRBJ1-1
cdr3_aa: CASSPSTSNEQFF; cdr3_nt: TGTGCCAGCAGCCCCTCAACCAGCAATGAGCAGTTCTTC; v_call: TRBV9; clone_size: .; d_call: .; j_call: TRBJ2-1
cdr3_aa: CASSGGTGTDTQYF; cdr3_nt: TGTGCCAGCAGCGGGGGGACAGGCACAGATACGCAGTATTTT; v_call: TRBV5-5; clone_size: .; d_call: .; j_call: TRBJ2-3
cdr3_aa: CASSQETPEQYF; cdr3_nt: TGCGCCAGCAGCCAAGAGACACCCGAGCAGTACTTC; v_call: TRBV4-1; clone_size: .; d_call: .; j_call: TRBJ2-7
cdr3_aa: CASSEWADGYTF; cdr3_nt: TGTGCCAGCAGTGAATGGGCAGATGGCTACACCTTC; v_call: TRBV6-1; clone_size: .; d_call: .; j_call: TRBJ1-2
cdr3_aa: CASRTTSGGTGELFF; cdr3_nt: TGTGCCAGTAGGACGACTAGCGGGGGGACCGGGGAGCTGTTTTTT; v_call: TRBV19; clone_size: .; d_call: TRBD2; j_call: TRBJ2-2
cdr3_aa: CASQRPGTSSSF; cdr3_nt: TGTGCCAGTCAGAGACCCGGGACTAGCTCCTCTTTT; v_call: TRBV9; clone_size: .; d_call: TRBD2; j_call: TRBJ2-3
cdr3_aa: CASSASRRARYEQYF; cdr3_nt: TGTGCCAGCAGCGCCTCTCGGAGGGCTAGGTACGAGCAGTACTTC; v_call: TRBV9; clone_size: .; d_call: .; j_call: TRBJ2-7
cdr3_aa: CASRVPTVGYQETQYF; cdr3_nt: TGTGCCAGTAGGGTTCCGACAGTCGGATACCAAGAGACCCAGTACTTC; v_call: TRBV19; clone_size: .; d_call: .; j_call: TRBJ2-5
cdr3_aa: CASRHDYRAVVPPQHF; cdr3_nt: TGTGCCAGTCGACACGATTACAGGGCCGTGGTCCCTCCCCAGCATTTT; v_call: TRBV6-6; clone_size: .; d_call: .; j_call: TRBJ1-5
cdr3_aa: CASSLGTSSREQFF; cdr3_nt: TGTGCCAGCAGCTTAGGGACTAGCTCGCGGGAGCAGTTCTTC; v_call: TRBV7-8; clone_size: once; d_call: TRBD2; j_call: TRBJ2-1
cdr3_aa: CAPTAVQVQSDDNYGYTF; cdr3_nt: TGTGCCCCAACAGCTGTCCAAGTCCAGTCGGATGATAACTATGGCTACACCTTC; v_call: TRBV3-1/TRBV3-2; clone_size: .; d_call: .; j_call: TRBJ1-2
cdr3_aa: CASATTGTYEQYF; cdr3_nt: TGTGCCAGTGCTACCACAGGGACCTACGAGCAGTACTTC; v_call: TRBV19; clone_size: .; d_call: .; j_call: TRBJ2-7
cdr3_aa: CVRVAGAFF; cdr3_nt: TGTGTACGGGTAGCTGGTGCTTTCTTT; v_call: TRBV7-5; clone_size: .; d_call: .; j_call: TRBJ1-1
cdr3_aa: CASSPAQGSSYEQYF; cdr3_nt: TGTGCCAGCTCACCGGCTCAGGGGTCGAGCTACGAGCAGTACTTC; v_call: TRBV18; clone_size: .; d_call: .; j_call: TRBJ2-7
cdr3_aa: CASSLGGGSNTEAFF; cdr3_nt: TGCGCCAGCAGCTTGGGAGGTGGCAGTAACACTGAAGCTTTCTTT; v_call: TRBV5-1; clone_size: .; d_call: .; j_call: TRBJ1-1
cdr3_aa: CASSLTGVTGELFF; cdr3_nt: TGTGCCAGCAGCTTGACAGGGGTCACCGGGGAGCTGTTTTTT; v_call: TRBV7-9; clone_size: .; d_call: TRBD1; j_call: TRBJ2-2
cdr3_aa: CASSQKGNNRGFGDTQYF; cdr3_nt: TGTGCCAGCAGCCAAAAGGGAAATAACAGGGGGTTTGGAGATACGCAGTATTTT; v_call: TRBV4-2; clone_size: few; d_call: TRBD1; j_call: TRBJ2-3
cdr3_aa: CASSSTRLYGYTF; cdr3_nt: TGTGCCAGTAGTTCGACCAGGCTATATGGCTACACCTTC; v_call: TRBV19; clone_size: .; d_call: .; j_call: TRBJ1-2
cdr3_aa: CASSLGTFSSPLHF; cdr3_nt: TGTGCCAGCAGCTTGGGGACATTCAGCTCACCCCTCCACTTT; v_call: TRBV5-5; clone_size: .; d_call: .; j_call: TRBJ1-6
cdr3_aa: CASSVAGGRNEKLFF; cdr3_nt: TGTGCCAGCAGCGTAGCCGGCGGAAGGAATGAAAAACTGTTTTTT; v_call: TRBV9; clone_size: .; d_call: .; j_call: TRBJ1-4
cdr3_aa: CASSPLPRGTEAFF; cdr3_nt: TGTGCCAGCTCACCGCTCCCCAGAGGCACTGAAGCTTTCTTT; v_call: TRBV18; clone_size: .; d_call: .; j_call: TRBJ1-1